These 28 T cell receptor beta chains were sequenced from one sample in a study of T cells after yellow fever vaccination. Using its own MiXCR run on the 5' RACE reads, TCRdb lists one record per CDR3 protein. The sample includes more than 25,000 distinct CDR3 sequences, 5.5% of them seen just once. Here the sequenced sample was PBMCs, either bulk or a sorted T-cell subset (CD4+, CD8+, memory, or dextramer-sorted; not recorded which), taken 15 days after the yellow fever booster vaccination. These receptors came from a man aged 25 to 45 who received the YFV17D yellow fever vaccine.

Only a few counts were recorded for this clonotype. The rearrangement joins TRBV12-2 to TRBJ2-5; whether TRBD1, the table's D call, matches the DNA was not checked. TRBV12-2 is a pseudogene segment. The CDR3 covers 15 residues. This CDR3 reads CASRLPGMMEETQYF. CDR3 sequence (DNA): TGTGCAAGTCGCTTACCCGGGATGATGGAGGAGACCCAGTACTTC.

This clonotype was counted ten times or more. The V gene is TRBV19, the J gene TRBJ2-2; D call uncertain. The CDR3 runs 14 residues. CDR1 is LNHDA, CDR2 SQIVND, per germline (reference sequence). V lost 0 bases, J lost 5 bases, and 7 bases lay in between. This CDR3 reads CASSIDLSTGELFF. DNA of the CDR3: TGTGCCAGTAGTATAGATCTGTCGACCGGGGAGCTGTTTTTT.

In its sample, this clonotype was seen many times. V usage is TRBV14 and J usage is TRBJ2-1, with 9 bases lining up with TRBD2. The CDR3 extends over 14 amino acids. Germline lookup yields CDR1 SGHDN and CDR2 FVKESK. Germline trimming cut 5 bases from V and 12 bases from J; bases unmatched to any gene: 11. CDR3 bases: TGTGCCAGCAGCGAAGCGGGAGGCAGGGTTCGGCAGTTCTTC. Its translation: CASSEAGGRVRQFF.

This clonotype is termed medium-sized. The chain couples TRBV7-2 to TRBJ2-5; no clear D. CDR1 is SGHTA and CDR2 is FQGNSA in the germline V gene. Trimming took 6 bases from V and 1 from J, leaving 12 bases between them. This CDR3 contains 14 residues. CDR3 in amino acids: CASSFSTGQETQYF. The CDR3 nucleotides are TGTGCCAGCAGTTTCTCGACCGGCCAAGAGACCCAGTACTTC.

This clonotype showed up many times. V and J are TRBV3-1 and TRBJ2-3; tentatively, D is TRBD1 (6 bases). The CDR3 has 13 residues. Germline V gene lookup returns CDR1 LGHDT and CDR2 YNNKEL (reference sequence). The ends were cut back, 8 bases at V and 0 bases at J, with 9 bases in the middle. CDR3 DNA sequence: TGTGCCAGCGGGACACCTAGCACAGATACGCAGTATTTT. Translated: CASGTPSTDTQYF.

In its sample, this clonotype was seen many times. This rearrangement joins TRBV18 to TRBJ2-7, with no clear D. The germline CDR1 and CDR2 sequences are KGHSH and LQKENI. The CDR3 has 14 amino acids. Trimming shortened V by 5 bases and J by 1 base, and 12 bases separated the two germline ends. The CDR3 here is CASSVSLESYEQYF. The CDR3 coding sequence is TGTGCCAGCTCAGTCTCCCTGGAATCCTACGAGCAGTACTTC.

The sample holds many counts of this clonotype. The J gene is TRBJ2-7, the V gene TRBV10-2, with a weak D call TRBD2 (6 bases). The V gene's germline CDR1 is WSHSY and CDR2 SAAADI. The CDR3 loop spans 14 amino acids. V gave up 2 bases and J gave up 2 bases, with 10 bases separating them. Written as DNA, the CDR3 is TGCGCCAGCAGTGAGCGGCGGGATCCCTACGAGCAGTACTTC. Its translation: CASSERRDPYEQYF.

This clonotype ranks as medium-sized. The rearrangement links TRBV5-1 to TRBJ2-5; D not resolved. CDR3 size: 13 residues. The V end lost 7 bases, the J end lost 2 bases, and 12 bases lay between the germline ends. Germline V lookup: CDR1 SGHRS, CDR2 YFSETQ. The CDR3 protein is CASRRGLQETQYF. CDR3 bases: TGCGCCAGCCGTCGAGGTTTACAAGAGACCCAGTACTTC.

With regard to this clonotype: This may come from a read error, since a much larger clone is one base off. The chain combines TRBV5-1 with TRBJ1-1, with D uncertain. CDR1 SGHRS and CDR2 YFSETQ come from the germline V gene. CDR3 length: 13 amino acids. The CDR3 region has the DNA TGCGCCAGCAGTAGTTTAATGAACACTGAAGCTCTCTTT. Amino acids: CASSSLMNTEALF.

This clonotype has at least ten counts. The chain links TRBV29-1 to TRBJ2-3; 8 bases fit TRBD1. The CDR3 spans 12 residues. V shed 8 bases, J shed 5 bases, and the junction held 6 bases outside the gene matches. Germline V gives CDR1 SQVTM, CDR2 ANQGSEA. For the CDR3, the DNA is TGCAGCACTGGACAGGGTGGAGATACGCAGTATTTT. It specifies CSTGQGGDTQYF.

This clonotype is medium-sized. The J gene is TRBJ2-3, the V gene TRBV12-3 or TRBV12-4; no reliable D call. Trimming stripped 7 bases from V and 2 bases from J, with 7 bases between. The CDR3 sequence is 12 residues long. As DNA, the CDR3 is TGTGCCAGCACCCCGTCCACAGATACGCAGTATTTT. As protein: CASTPSTDTQYF.

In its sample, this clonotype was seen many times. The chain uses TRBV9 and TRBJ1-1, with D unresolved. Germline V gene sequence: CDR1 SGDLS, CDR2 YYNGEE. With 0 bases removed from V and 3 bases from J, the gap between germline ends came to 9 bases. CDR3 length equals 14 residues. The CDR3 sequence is CASSVAPRDTEAFF. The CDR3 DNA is TGTGCCAGCAGCGTAGCCCCCCGCGACACTGAAGCTTTCTTT.

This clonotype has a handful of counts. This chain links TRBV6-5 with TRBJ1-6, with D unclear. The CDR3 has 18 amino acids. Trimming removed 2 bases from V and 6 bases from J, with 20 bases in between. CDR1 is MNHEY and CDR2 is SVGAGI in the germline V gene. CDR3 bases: TGTGCCAGCAGTTACGTCAGCCCACTGAAGATGTCTAATTCACCCCTCCACTTT. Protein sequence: CASSYVSPLKMSNSPLHF.

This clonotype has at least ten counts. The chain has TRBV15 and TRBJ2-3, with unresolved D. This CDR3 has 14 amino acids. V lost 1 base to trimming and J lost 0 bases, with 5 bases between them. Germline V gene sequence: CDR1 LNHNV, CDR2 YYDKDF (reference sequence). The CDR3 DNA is TGTGCCACCAGCAGAGTCGGCAGCACAGATACGCAGTATTTT. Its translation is CATSRVGSTDTQYF.

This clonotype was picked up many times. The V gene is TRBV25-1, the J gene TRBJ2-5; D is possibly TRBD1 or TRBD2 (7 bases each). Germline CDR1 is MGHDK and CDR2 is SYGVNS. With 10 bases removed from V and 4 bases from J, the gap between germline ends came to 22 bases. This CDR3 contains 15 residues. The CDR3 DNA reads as TGTGCCACCCTGGAGGGAGGGGGCCTCCGAGAGACCCAGTACTTC. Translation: CATLEGGGLRETQYF.

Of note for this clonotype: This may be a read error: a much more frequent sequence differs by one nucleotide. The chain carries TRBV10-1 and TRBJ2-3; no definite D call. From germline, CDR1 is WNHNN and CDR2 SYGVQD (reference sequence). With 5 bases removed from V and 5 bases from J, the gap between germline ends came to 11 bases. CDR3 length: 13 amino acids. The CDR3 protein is CASSFRLGDTQYF. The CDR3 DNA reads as TGCGCCAGCAGTTTCAGACTTGGAGATACGCAGTATTTT.

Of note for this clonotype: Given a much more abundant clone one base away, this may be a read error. The CDR3 protein is CCAARVLTSGSFAGELFF. CDR3 sequence (DNA): TGCTGTGCCGCTCGCGTCCTGACTAGCGGGAGTTTTGCCGGGGAGCTGTTTTTT. V usage is TRBV20-1 and J usage is TRBJ2-2; 12 positions match TRBD2. The CDR3 sequence is 18 residues long. CDR1 is DFQATT, CDR2 SNEGSKA, per germline (reference sequence).

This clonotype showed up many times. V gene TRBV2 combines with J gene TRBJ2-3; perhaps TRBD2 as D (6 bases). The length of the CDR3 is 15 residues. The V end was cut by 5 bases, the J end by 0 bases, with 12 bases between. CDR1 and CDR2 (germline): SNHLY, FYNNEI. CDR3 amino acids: CASSSGTLSTDTQYF. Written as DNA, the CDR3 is TGTGCCAGCAGTTCCGGGACTTTAAGCACAGATACGCAGTATTTT.

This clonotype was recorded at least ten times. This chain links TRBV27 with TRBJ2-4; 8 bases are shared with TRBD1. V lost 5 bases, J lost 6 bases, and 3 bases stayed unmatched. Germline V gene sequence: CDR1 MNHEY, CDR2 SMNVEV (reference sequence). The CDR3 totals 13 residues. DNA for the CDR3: TGTGCCAGCAGTCTCGACAGGGGAAACATTCAGTACTTC. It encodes CASSLDRGNIQYF.

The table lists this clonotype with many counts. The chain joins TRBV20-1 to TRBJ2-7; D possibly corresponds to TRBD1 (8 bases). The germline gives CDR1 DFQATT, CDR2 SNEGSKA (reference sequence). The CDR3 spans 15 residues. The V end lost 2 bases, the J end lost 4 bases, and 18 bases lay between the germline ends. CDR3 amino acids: CSARSFTGGEYEQYF. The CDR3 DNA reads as TGCAGTGCTAGATCTTTCACAGGGGGGGAGTACGAGCAGTACTTC.

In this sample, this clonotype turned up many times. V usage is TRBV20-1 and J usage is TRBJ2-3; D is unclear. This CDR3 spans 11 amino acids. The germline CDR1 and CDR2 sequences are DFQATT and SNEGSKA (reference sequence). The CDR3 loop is CSGPSTDTQYF. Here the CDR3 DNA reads TGCAGCGGTCCTAGCACAGATACGCAGTATTTT.

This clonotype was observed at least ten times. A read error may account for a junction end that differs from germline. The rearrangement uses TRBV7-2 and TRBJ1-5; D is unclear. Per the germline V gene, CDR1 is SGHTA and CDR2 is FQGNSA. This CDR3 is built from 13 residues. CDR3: CASSLSLEQPQHF. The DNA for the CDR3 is TGTGCAAGCAGCTTAAGTTTGGAGCAGCCCCAGCATTTT.

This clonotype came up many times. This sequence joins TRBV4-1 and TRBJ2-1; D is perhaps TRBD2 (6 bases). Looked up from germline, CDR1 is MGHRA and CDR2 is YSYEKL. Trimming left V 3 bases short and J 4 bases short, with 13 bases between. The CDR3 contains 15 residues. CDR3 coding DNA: TGCGCCAGCAGCCAGGGCGGGATTACATACAATGAGCAGTTCTTC. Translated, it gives CASSQGGITYNEQFF.

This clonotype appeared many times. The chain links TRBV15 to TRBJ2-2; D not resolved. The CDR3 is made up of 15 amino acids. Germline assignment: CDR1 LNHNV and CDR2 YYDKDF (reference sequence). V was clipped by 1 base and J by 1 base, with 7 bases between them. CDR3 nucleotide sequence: TGTGCCACCAGCAGAGGTTCTGGGAACACCGGGGAGCTGTTTTTT. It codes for CATSRGSGNTGELFF.

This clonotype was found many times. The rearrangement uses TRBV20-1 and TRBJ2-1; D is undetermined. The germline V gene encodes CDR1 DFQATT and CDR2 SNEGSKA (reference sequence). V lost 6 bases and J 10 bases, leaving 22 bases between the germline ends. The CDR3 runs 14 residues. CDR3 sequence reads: CSALETGDNDEQFF. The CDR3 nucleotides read TGCAGTGCCTTAGAGACTGGTGACAATGACGAGCAGTTCTTC.

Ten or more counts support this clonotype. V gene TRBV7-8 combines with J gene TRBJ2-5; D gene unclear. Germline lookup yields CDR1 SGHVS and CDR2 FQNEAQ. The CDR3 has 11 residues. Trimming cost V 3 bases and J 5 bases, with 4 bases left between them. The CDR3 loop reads CASSFSETQYF. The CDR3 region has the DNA TGTGCCAGCAGCTTTTCGGAGACCCAGTACTTC.

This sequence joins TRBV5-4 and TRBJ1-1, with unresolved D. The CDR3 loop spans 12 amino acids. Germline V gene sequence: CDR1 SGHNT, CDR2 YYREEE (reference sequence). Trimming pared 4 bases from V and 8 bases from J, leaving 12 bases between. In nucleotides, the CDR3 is TGTGCCAGCAGCCCCCTTGGCAGCGAAGCTTTCTTT. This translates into CASSPLGSEAFF.

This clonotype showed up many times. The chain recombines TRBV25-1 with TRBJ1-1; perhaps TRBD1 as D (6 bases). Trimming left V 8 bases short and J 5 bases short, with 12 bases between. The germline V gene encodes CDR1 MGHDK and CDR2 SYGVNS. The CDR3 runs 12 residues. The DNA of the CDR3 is TGTGCCAGCGTAGGGGGTATAACTGAAGCTTTCTTT. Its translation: CASVGGITEAFF. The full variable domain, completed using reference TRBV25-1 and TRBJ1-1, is EADIYQTPRYLVIGTGKKITLECSQTMGHDKMYWYQQDPGMELHLIHYSYGVNSTEKGDLSSESTVSRIRTEHFPLTLESARPSHTSQYLCASVGGITEAFFGQGTRLTVV.